This T cell receptor beta chain is drawn from a study of early T cells in non-severe SARS-CoV-2 infection. Looking at the study overall: The chains were unpaired, and the sequenced material was bulk RNA from unsorted whole blood.

Each single cDNA molecule received a unique molecular identifier. TCRdb re-analysed the 5' RACE reads in MiXCR, keeping a single row per CDR3 protein. The table records about 44,000 distinct CDR3 sequences, roughly 23% of them present only once. Germline V lookup: CDR1 SGHAT, CDR2 FQNNGV. The CDR3 runs to 15 residues. Trimming removed 0 bases at V and 7 bases at J, with 16 bases between. This TCR derives from an adult who was a healthcare worker with PCR-confirmed SARS-CoV-2 infection or an uninfected control (not recorded which). The gene calls are TRBV11-2 and TRBJ2-7; a weak D match, TRBD1 (6 bases). Here the sequenced sample was whole blood, taken at baseline. CDR3 loop: CASSLDGTPGFEQYF. DNA for the CDR3: TGTGCCAGCAGCTTAGACGGGACACCGGGCTTTGAGCAGTACTTC.